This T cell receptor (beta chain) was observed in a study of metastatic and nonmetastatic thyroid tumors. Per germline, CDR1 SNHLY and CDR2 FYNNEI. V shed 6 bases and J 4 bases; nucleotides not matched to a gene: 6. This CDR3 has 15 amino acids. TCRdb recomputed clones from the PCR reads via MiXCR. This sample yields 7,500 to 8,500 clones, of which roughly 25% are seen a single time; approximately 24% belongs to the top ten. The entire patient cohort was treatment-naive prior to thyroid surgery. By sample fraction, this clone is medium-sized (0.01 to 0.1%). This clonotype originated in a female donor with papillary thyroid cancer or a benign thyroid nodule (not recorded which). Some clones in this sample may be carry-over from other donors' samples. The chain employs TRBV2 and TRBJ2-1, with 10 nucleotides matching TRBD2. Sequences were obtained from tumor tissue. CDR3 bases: TGTGCCAGCAGGGCTCTAGCGGGGGATTACAATGAGCAGTTCTTC. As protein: CASRALAGDYNEQFF.